This entry concerns a single TCR beta chain. This record belongs to a study of blood T cell repertoires in COVID-19. Germline V CDR1 and CDR2: MDHEN, SYDVKM. V was pared by 6 bases and J by 4 bases, with 8 bases of the junction left unmatched. The CDR3 spans 14 residues. In the study's own analysis: Nucleated cell counts were estimated from reference gene primer amplification. Clones were sequenced by immunoSEQ multiplex PCR, and TCRdb holds only the in-frame ones, with some missing. V and J calls and clone size come straight from that table; D and trimming were deduced from the DNA. In the table there are 200,000 to 250,000 clones, 65% to 85% of which are singletons.

The sequence was collected from a woman in her sixties with acute or convalescent COVID-19. The sample was peripheral blood. The rearrangement links TRBV28 to TRBJ1-2; 7 positions match TRBD1. The CDR3: CASSTTGALYGYTF. The CDR3, as DNA: TGTGCCAGCAGCACAACAGGGGCCCTCTATGGCTACACCTTC.